The next 11 T cell receptor beta chains were all read from a single sample in a study of cytomegalovirus exposure and HLA in healthy donors. The PCR ran on 60 Vbeta and 13 Jbeta primers. Assay: immunoSEQ multiplex PCR; the TCRdb copy retains only in-frame clones and omits some. The clone table shows around 100,000 clones, with the ten largest holding 0.55% to 0.65%. What was sequenced was PBMCs. Every receptor here comes from a man aged 50-60 years in good health and CMV-seronegative.

The J gene is TRBJ2-1, the V gene TRBV19; 13 positions agree with TRBD2. The CDR3 spans 17 residues. V lost 4 bases, J lost 8 bases, and 11 bases stayed unmatched. The germline V gene has CDR1 LNHDA and CDR2 SQIVND (reference sequence). As DNA, the CDR3 is TGTGCCAGTAGTACCGCTAGGACTAGCGGGAGTGTCGATGAGCAGTTCTTC. The encoded protein is CASSTARTSGSVDEQFF.

This chain connects TRBV5-8 to TRBJ1-2, with D possibly matching TRBD1 (5 bases). This CDR3 comprises 14 residues. V was shortened by 2 bases and J by 7 bases, with 15 bases between the two germline ends. The V gene's germline CDR1 is SGHTS and CDR2 YDEGEE. CDR3 nucleotides: TGTGCCAGCAGCTTCTCAGGGTCGCATGTTGGCTACACCTTC. Its protein product is CASSFSGSHVGYTF.

The chain joins TRBV18 to TRBJ2-5; no firm D call. The V end lost 2 bases, the J end lost 4 bases, and 14 bases lay between the germline ends. Germline CDR1 is KGHSH and CDR2 is LQKENI. The CDR3 is 15 residues long. The CDR3 is CASSPVYSLGETQYF. Here the CDR3 DNA reads TGTGCCAGCTCACCAGTGTACTCCCTTGGAGAGACCCAGTACTTC.

The chain combines TRBV5-4 with TRBJ1-1; 9 nucleotides agree with TRBD1. The CDR3 totals 15 residues. V lost 4 bases to trimming and J lost 4 bases; unmatched junction nucleotides: 8. CDR1 and CDR2 (germline): SGHNT, YYREEE (reference sequence). CDR3: CASSTRTGGGTEAFF. The CDR3 DNA follows: TGTGCCAGCAGCACTAGAACAGGGGGCGGCACTGAAGCTTTCTTT.

The chain is built from TRBV7-9 and TRBJ2-3, with 8 bases identical to TRBD2. CDR3 length equals 17 residues. V lost 5 bases to trimming and J lost 0 bases; unmatched junction nucleotides: 10. CDR1 and CDR2 from the germline V gene are SEHNR and FQNEAQ (reference sequence). CDR3 sequence: CASSPTGGAFSTDTQYF. CDR3 coding DNA: TGTGCCAGCAGCCCCACGGGAGGGGCTTTTAGCACAGATACGCAGTATTTT.

Here the CDR3 DNA reads TGTGCCAGCAATCCGCTAGCGCGAGGAAAGACCCAGTACTTC. Translating gives CASNPLARGKTQYF. This sequence joins TRBV6-5 and TRBJ2-5, with a tentative D call TRBD2 (6 bases). The V and J ends lost 7 bases and 6 bases respectively, with 18 bases between them. The CDR3 runs to 14 residues. Germline V gives CDR1 MNHEY, CDR2 SVGAGI.

The chain recombines TRBV21-1 with TRBJ2-7; the table assigns TRBD1, which was not confirmed against the DNA. TRBV21-1 is classified as a pseudogene. CDR3 length: 14 amino acids. The CDR3 spells CASSSWTGNYEQYF. CDR3 coding DNA: TGTGCCAGCAGCTCCTGGACAGGGAACTACGAGCAGTACTTC.

The chain carries TRBV5-1 and TRBJ2-7; TRBD1 matches at 8 bases. V shed 3 bases and J 0 bases; nucleotides not matched to a gene: 5. CDR3 length: 15 residues. Germline V gives CDR1 SGHRS, CDR2 YFSETQ. Written as DNA, the CDR3 is TGCGCCAGCAGCTACCGGGACAGGAGCTCCTACGAGCAGTACTTC. Its protein is CASSYRDRSSYEQYF.

V and J are TRBV10-3 and TRBJ2-2; 7 positions agree with TRBD2. The CDR3 totals 15 residues. Trimming cost V 6 bases and J 6 bases; bases outside gene matches: 10. Germline V CDR1 and CDR2: ENHRY, SYGVKD. The CDR3 loop reads CAIRPGLEAAGELFF. CDR3 DNA: TGTGCCATCAGACCCGGACTAGAGGCCGCCGGGGAGCTGTTTTTT.

The rearrangement joins TRBV10-1 to TRBJ2-4; TRBD1 is a possible D gene (6 bases). CDR1 and CDR2 from the germline V gene are WNHNN and SYGVQD (reference sequence). V gave up 3 bases and J gave up 9 bases, with 12 bases separating them. CDR3 length equals 13 residues. The chain's CDR3 is CASSDSGVGIQYF. The CDR3 coding sequence is TGCGCCAGCAGTGATTCAGGGGTAGGCATTCAGTACTTC.

As concerns this clone: One junction end disagrees with the germline gene, perhaps due to a read error. This chain links TRBV5-4 with TRBJ2-7, with 8 bases fitting TRBD1. The length of the CDR3 is 13 residues. Germline V CDR1 and CDR2: SGHNT, YYREEE (reference sequence). CDR3 sequence (DNA): TGTGCCAGCAGTTTGGACAGGGACTACGAGCAGTACTTC. This encodes CASSLDRDYEQYF.